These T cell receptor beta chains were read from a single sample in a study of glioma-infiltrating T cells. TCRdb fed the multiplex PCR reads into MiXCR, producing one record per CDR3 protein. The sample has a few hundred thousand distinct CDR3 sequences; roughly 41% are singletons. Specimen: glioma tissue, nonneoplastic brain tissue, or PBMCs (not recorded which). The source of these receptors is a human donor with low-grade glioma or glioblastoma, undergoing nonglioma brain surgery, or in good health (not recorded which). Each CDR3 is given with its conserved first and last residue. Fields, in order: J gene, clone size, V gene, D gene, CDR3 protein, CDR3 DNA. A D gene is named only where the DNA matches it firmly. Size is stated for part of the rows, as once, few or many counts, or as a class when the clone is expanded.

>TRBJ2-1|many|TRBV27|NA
CASSWGTPGLGNEQFF
TGTGCCAGCAGTTGGGGGACCCCGGGGTTGGGCAATGAGCAGTTCTTC
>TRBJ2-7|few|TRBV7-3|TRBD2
CASSLNGGSSYEQYF
TGTGCCAGCAGCTTAAACGGGGGGAGCTCCTACGAGCAGTACTTC
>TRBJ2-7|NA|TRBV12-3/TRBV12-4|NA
CASSLNRALYEQYF
TGTGCCAGCAGTTTAAACAGGGCACTATACGAGCAGTACTTC
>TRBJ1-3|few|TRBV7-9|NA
CASSWGAYSGNTIYF
TGTGCCAGCAGTTGGGGGGCCTACTCTGGAAACACCATATATTTT
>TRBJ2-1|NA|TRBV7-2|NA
CASSLEPLSYNEQFF
TGTGCCAGCAGCTTAGAGCCCCTCTCCTACAATGAGCAGTTCTTC
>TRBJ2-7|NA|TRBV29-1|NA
CSVALAPYEQYF
TGCAGCGTTGCTCTAGCCCCCTACGAGCAGTACTTC
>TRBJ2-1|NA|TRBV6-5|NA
CASSYAGSATYNEQFF
TGTGCCAGCAGTTACGCTGGTAGCGCTACCTACAATGAACAGTTCTTC
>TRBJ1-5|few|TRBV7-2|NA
CASSFSASNNQPQHF
TGTGCCAGCAGCTTCAGTGCAAGTAATAATCAGCCCCAGCATTTT
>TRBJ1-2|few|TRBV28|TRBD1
CASSPDREGYGYTF
TGTGCCAGCAGCCCGGACAGGGAAGGCTATGGCTACACCTTC
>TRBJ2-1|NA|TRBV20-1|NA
CSAPRPSQDEQFF
TGCAGTGCTCCCCGGCCTAGCCAGGATGAGCAGTTCTTC
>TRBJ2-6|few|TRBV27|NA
CASSRAGANVLTF
TGTGCCAGCTCGAGGGCTGGGGCCAACGTCCTGACTTTC
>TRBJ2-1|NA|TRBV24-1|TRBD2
CATSDLGLAGRNEQFF
TGTGCCACCAGTGATTTGGGCCTAGCGGGAAGGAATGAGCAGTTCTTC
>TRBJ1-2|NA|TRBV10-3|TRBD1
CANSRDSVYGYTF
TGTGCCAACTCCCGGGACAGTGTATATGGCTACACCTTC
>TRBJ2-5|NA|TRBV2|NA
CASSYRGAGLETQYF
TGTGCCAGCAGCTACAGGGGAGCGGGTTTAGAGACCCAGTACTTC
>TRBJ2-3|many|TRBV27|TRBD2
CASSSLAGVGADTQYF
TGTGCCAGCAGTTCGTTAGCGGGAGTGGGGGCAGATACGCAGTATTTT
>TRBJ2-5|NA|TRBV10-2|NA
CASSESGSEIGTQYF
TGCGCCAGCAGTGAGTCGGGCAGCGAAATTGGGACCCAGTACTTC
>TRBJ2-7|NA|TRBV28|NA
CASTIGGQLGSYEQYF
TGTGCCAGCACCATAGGGGGTCAACTGGGCTCCTACGAGCAGTACTTC
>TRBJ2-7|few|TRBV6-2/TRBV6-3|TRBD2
CASAIGGLAGDEQYF
TGTGCCAGCGCCATTGGGGGACTAGCGGGAGACGAGCAGTACTTC
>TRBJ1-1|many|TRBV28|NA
CASSPGGMNTEAFF
TGTGCCAGCAGCCCCGGGGGCATGAACACTGAAGCTTTCTTT
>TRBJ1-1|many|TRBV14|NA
CATAGQSATEAFF
TGTGCCACTGCGGGACAATCAGCAACTGAAGCTTTCTTT
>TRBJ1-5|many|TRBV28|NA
CASSHRRTYSNQPQHF
TGTGCCAGCAGTCACAGACGGACGTATAGCAATCAGCCCCAGCATTTT
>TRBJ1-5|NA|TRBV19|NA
CASRMGNTYQPQHF
TGTGCCAGTAGAATGGGAAACACCTATCAGCCCCAGCATTTT
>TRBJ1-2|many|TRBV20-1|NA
CSARVIGGLYGYTF
TGCAGTGCTAGGGTCATAGGGGGACTCTATGGCTACACCTTC
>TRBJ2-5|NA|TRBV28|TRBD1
CASSSLLGTDQETQYF
TGTGCCAGCAGTTCCCTATTGGGGACAGACCAAGAGACCCAGTACTTC
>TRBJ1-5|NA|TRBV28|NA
CASSLPRGADNQPQHF
TGTGCCAGCAGTTTGCCAAGAGGGGCAGACAATCAGCCCCAGCATTTT
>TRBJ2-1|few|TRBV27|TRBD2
CASTPGTSGRSEQFF
TGTGCCAGCACCCCCGGGACTAGCGGGAGGAGTGAGCAGTTCTTC
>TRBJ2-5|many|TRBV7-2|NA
CASSLEAVETQYF
TGTGCCAGCAGCTTAGAGGCAGTAGAGACCCAGTACTTC
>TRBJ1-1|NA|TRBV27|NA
CASSSRLQGPLMNPGAFF
TGTGCCAGCAGTTCGAGACTTCAGGGGCCGCTCATGAACCCTGGAGCTTTCTTT
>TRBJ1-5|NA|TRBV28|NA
CASSPRRDTLRGQPQHF
TGTGCCAGCAGTCCCCGACGGGACACCCTAAGGGGTCAGCCCCAGCATTTT